These 25 T cell receptor beta chains were all obtained from the same sample, sequenced in a study of vaccination and CD4 T cells after COVID-19. Treatment: roughly nine-day PBMC culture with coronavirus spike peptide pools or control peptides (ViraFEST assay). What these receptors recognize is not known. Once obtained from cultured CD4+ T cells, the DNA was sequenced using the Oncomine TCR Beta short-read assay. MiXCR was run by TCRdb on the PCR reads, yielding one entry per CDR3 protein. This sample has 10,000 to 11,000 distinct CDR3 sequences, with roughly 60% found just once. The sample comprised CD4+ T cells from blood, cultured in vitro. These receptors all stem from a human donor who had recovered from COVID-19.

V gene TRBV19 combines with J gene TRBJ2-2; 8 nucleotides match TRBD2. V shed 6 bases and J 1 base; nucleotides not matched to a gene: 7. In germline, CDR1 is LNHDA, CDR2 SQIVND (reference sequence). This CDR3 has 16 residues. The CDR3, as DNA: TGTGCCAGTAGATTTAGCGGGGCCATGAACACCGGGGAGCTGTTTTTT. It encodes CASRFSGAMNTGELFF.

This chain joins TRBV7-6 and TRBJ2-2, with 10 positions matching TRBD1. The germline CDR1 and CDR2 sequences are SGHVS and FNYEAQ. The CDR3 totals 17 residues. J gave up 1 base and V 4 bases, and 6 bases lay outside the gene matches. The CDR3 here is CASSSQTGGLNTGELFF. The CDR3 nucleotides read TGTGCCAGCAGCTCTCAGACAGGGGGCTTGAACACCGGGGAGCTGTTTTTT.

This clonotype was seen a handful of times. This sequence joins TRBV19 and TRBJ1-5; 7 bases line up with TRBD1. The V and J ends lost 4 bases and 4 bases, in that order; junction bases with no gene match: 1. CDR1 and CDR2 from the germline V gene are LNHDA and SQIVND (reference sequence). This CDR3 spans 13 amino acids. For the CDR3, the DNA is TGTGCCAGTAGTACGACAGGGAATCAGCCCCAGCATTTT. It is translated as CASSTTGNQPQHF.

This clonotype was detected only a few times. This rearrangement joins TRBV7-3 to TRBJ2-5, with 7 bases aligning to TRBD1. The V gene end was trimmed by 5 bases and the J gene end by 5 bases; junction bases not matched to a gene: 5. The CDR3 is 13 amino acids. Germline values: CDR1 SGHTA, CDR2 FQGTGA. The CDR3 protein is CASSPTGVETQYF. CDR3 sequence (DNA): TGTGCCAGCAGCCCAACAGGGGTGGAGACCCAGTACTTC.

This clonotype has only a few counts. Here the CDR3 DNA reads TGCAGTGCTAGCCCATCATCTGGCTACACCTTC. Translating gives CSASPSSGYTF. The chain is built from TRBV20-1 and TRBJ1-2; D ambiguous. V lost 3 bases and J 7 bases, leaving 9 bases between the germline ends. The CDR3 runs 11 residues. Germline loops: CDR1 DFQATT, CDR2 SNEGSKA (reference sequence).

This clonotype was seen more than once but under ten times. J is TRBJ2-3 and V is TRBV21-1; the table assigns TRBD2, which was not confirmed against the DNA. TRBV21-1 is recorded as a pseudogene. This CDR3 comprises 22 residues. CDR3 bases: TGTGCCAGCAGCACACCGGGACTAGAGGGCCGTAGCCATTCAACTAGCACAGATACGCAGTATTTT. Encoded protein: CASSTPGLEGRSHSTSTDTQYF.

The genes are TRBV6-1 and TRBJ1-2; maybe TRBD1 (5 bases). Germline V CDR1 and CDR2: MNHNS, SASEGT. CDR3 size: 14 residues. V was cut by 5 bases and J by 0 bases, with 10 bases left in between. The CDR3 nucleotides are TGTGCCAGCAGTCTTATGACAGCTAACTATGGCTACACCTTC. It is translated as CASSLMTANYGYTF.

V usage is TRBV20-1 and J usage is TRBJ2-7; TRBD1 might be the D (5 bases). The CDR3 loop spans 14 amino acids. Per germline, CDR1 DFQATT and CDR2 SNEGSKA (reference sequence). The V and J ends lost 2 bases and 0 bases respectively, with 11 bases between them. This CDR3 reads CSARTRTSSYEQYF. CDR3 nucleotide sequence: TGCAGTGCTAGAACCCGGACAAGCTCCTACGAGCAGTACTTC.

This clonotype was picked up a small number of times. This chain connects TRBV2 to TRBJ2-2, with TRBD1 matching over 9 bases. The CDR3 has 16 amino acids. Trimming took 4 bases from V and 6 from J; bases not matched to a gene: 9. Germline V gives CDR1 SNHLY, CDR2 FYNNEI. The CDR3 DNA follows: TGTGCCAGCAGTGGGCGACAGGGGGTGATGGCCGGGGAGCTGTTTTTT. Translated: CASSGRQGVMAGELFF.

The genes are TRBV27 and TRBJ1-6, with D tentatively TRBD1 (6 bases). The CDR3 contains 14 residues. Trimming took 5 bases from V and 8 from J, leaving 13 bases between them. CDR1 MNHEY and CDR2 SMNVEV come from the germline V gene (reference sequence). CDR3 in DNA: TGTGCCAGCAGTCCCAGGGGACGGGATTCACCCCTCCACTTT. Protein sequence: CASSPRGRDSPLHF.

This clonotype showed up just a few times. V and J are TRBV6-5 and TRBJ2-3; possible D gene TRBD2, 7 bases. In germline, CDR1 is MNHEY, CDR2 SVGAGI. CDR3 length equals 15 residues. V was pared by 2 bases and J by 2 bases, with 11 bases between. As DNA, the CDR3 is TGTGCCAGCAGTTACCGGGGGGCCCTCACAGATACGCAGTATTTT. Protein sequence: CASSYRGALTDTQYF.

This clonotype was observed a few times. The chain combines TRBV7-9 with TRBJ1-1; D ambiguous. Trimming left V 7 bases short and J 6 bases short, with 12 bases between. The CDR3 is 12 residues long. Germline loops: CDR1 SEHNR, CDR2 FQNEAQ (reference sequence). CDR3 in DNA: TGTGCCAGCATCTCCGGAGCAGCTGAAGCTTTCTTT. This gives the protein CASISGAAEAFF. Complete variable domain (other parts from reference TRBV7-9 and TRBJ1-1): DTGVSQNPRHKITKRGQNVTFRCDPISEHNRLYWYRQTLGQGPEFLTYFQNEAQLEKSRLLSDRFSAERPKGSFSTLEIQRTEQGDSAMYLCASISGAAEAFFGQGTRLTVV.

The chain joins TRBV10-3 to TRBJ1-1, with D perhaps matching TRBD1 (6 bases). V was pared by 4 bases and J by 0 bases, with 12 bases between. The CDR3 has 15 amino acids. CDR1 and CDR2 from the germline V gene are ENHRY and SYGVKD. The chain's CDR3 is CAISGRQALNTEAFF. DNA for the CDR3: TGTGCCATCAGTGGTCGACAGGCACTGAACACTGAAGCTTTCTTT.

The gene calls are TRBV7-8 and TRBJ2-7; 7 positions match TRBD1. CDR1 is SGHVS, CDR2 FQNEAQ, per germline. V shed 2 bases, J shed 0 bases, and the junction held 1 base outside the gene matches. The CDR3 consists of 14 residues. The CDR3 reads CASSLRDSSYEQYF. The DNA for the CDR3 is TGTGCCAGCAGCTTAAGGGACAGCTCCTACGAGCAGTACTTC.

The chain uses TRBV6-1 and TRBJ1-1; D unresolved. Germline loops: CDR1 MNHNS, CDR2 SASEGT. This CDR3 spans 13 amino acids. V was cut by 6 bases and J by 5 bases, with 13 bases left in between. CDR3 sequence: CASSRSTATEAFF. CDR3 DNA: TGTGCCAGCAGCCGATCTACCGCAACTGAAGCTTTCTTT.

The genes are TRBV11-3 and TRBJ2-2, with 8 nucleotides matching TRBD1. Germline CDR1 is SGHNT and CDR2 is YENEEA. The V and J ends lost 5 bases and 4 bases, in that order; junction bases with no gene match: 12. The CDR3 has 17 residues. The CDR3 loop reads CASSHQGAPTSTGELFF. Written as DNA, the CDR3 is TGTGCCAGCAGCCATCAGGGGGCCCCCACGAGCACCGGGGAGCTGTTTTTT.

This sequence joins TRBV2 and TRBJ1-5, with D possibly TRBD1 on 5 matching bases. The CDR3 runs to 18 residues. From germline, CDR1 is SNHLY and CDR2 FYNNEI. The V end was cut by 2 bases, the J end by 1 base, with 18 bases between. The CDR3 here is CASSELSSRWGSNQPQHF. Written as DNA, the CDR3 is TGTGCCAGCAGTGAACTATCTTCGCGATGGGGGAGCAATCAGCCCCAGCATTTT.

This clonotype was observed a few times. V gene TRBV7-9 combines with J gene TRBJ1-4; D possibly corresponds to TRBD1 (6 bases). Germline V gives CDR1 SEHNR, CDR2 FQNEAQ (reference sequence). V was shortened by 4 bases and J by 8 bases, with 20 bases between the two germline ends. The CDR3 loop spans 16 amino acids. The CDR3 region has the DNA TGTGCCAGCAGCTCCCCCAGATCCACAGGGCGGGAAAAACTGTTTTTT. It yields the protein CASSSPRSTGREKLFF.

The chain links TRBV7-2 to TRBJ1-1; unclear D gene. Germline CDR1 and CDR2: SGHTA and FQGNSA. V gave up 3 bases and J gave up 1 base, with 6 bases separating them. This CDR3 region has 13 residues. The CDR3 nucleotides are TGTGCCAGCAGCTTTCAGTGGAACACTGAAGCTTTCTTT. Its protein is CASSFQWNTEAFF. The entire variable domain, with the rest obtained from reference TRBV7-2 and TRBJ1-1, is as follows: GAGVSQSPSNKVTEKGKDVELRCDPISGHTALYWYRQSLGQGLEFLIYFQGNSAPDKSGLPSDRFSAERTGGSVSTLTIQRTQQEDSAVYLCASSFQWNTEAFFGQGTRLTVV.

The chain joins TRBV6-1 to TRBJ1-1; D gene unclear. CDR3 size: 16 residues. V was clipped by 5 bases and J by 1 base, with 17 bases between them. From germline, CDR1 is MNHNS and CDR2 SASEGT. Here the CDR3 DNA reads TGTGCCAGCAGTACCGTAATGGGGAGCGGGAACACTGAAGCTTTCTTT. Translated, it gives CASSTVMGSGNTEAFF.

The chain couples TRBV11-3 to TRBJ1-6; no reliable D call. CDR1 and CDR2 (germline): SGHNT, YENEEA. The V and J ends lost 5 bases and 0 bases respectively, with 11 bases between them. CDR3 size: 16 residues. The CDR3 here is CASSAGRSSYNSPLHF. The CDR3 DNA reads as TGTGCCAGCAGCGCGGGCAGGAGCTCCTATAATTCACCCCTCCACTTT.

The V and J genes are TRBV18 and TRBJ1-1, with D perhaps TRBD1 (5 bases). Trimming stripped 2 bases from V and 4 bases from J, with 8 bases between. CDR1 is KGHSH and CDR2 is LQKENI in the germline V gene. There are 13 residues in the CDR3. CDR3 bases: TGTGCCAGCTCACCATCAGGGAGCACTGAAGCTTTCTTT. It codes for CASSPSGSTEAFF.

The chain employs TRBV6-1 and TRBJ2-5; D tentatively fits TRBD1 or TRBD2 (5 bases each). Germline V gene sequence: CDR1 MNHNS, CDR2 SASEGT. This CDR3 contains 16 residues. V was pared by 6 bases and J by 0 bases, with 17 bases between. The CDR3 sequence is CASRPRDAGYQETQYF. The CDR3 DNA sequence: TGTGCCAGCAGGCCCCGGGACGCCGGATACCAAGAGACCCAGTACTTC.

The V and J genes are TRBV12-3 or TRBV12-4 and TRBJ1-5, with a tentative D call TRBD1 (6 bases). The length of the CDR3 is 14 residues. With 6 bases removed from V and 3 bases from J, the gap between germline ends came to 12 bases. For the CDR3, the DNA is TGTGCCAGCAGACGTGGACAGAACAATCAGCCCCAGCATTTT. It encodes CASRRGQNNQPQHF.

This clonotype has just a few counts. The chain carries TRBV4-1 and TRBJ1-1; 8 bases fit TRBD1. Trimming cost V 4 bases and J 5 bases; bases outside gene matches: 6. Germline values: CDR1 MGHRA, CDR2 YSYEKL. This CDR3 is 14 amino acids long. The CDR3 protein is CASSPGQGLTEAFF. The CDR3 DNA reads as TGCGCCAGCAGCCCCGGACAGGGTCTAACTGAAGCTTTCTTT.